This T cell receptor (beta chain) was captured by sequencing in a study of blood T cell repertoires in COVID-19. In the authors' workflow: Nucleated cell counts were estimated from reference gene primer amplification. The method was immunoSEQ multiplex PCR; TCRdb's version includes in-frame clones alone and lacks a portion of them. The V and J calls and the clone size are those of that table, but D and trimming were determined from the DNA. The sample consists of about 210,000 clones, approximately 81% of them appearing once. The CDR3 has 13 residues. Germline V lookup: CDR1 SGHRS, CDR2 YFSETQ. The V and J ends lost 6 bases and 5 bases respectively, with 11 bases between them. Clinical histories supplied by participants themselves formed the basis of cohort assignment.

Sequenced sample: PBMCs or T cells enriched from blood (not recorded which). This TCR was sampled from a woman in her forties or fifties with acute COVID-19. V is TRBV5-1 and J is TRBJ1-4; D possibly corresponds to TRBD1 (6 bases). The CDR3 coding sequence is TGCGCCAGCAAAGGGACACCAAATGAAAAACTGTTTTTT. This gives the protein CASKGTPNEKLFF.